This T cell receptor beta chain was documented in a study of vaccination and CD4 T cells after COVID-19. General study points: The appearance of a median approximately 85% of reactive clones in convalescent patients occurred only post-vaccination.

The CDR3 consists of 13 residues. The V gene's germline CDR1 is SGHTA and CDR2 FQGTGA. Trimming removed 4 bases from V and 5 bases from J; junction bases left unmatched: 4. Sample treatment: approximately nine-day PBMC culture with coronavirus spike peptide pools or control peptides (ViraFEST assay). Before TCRs were sequenced, ViraFEST expanded antigen-specific T cells with peptide pools. Oncomine TCR Beta short-read sequencing was applied to DNA from cultured CD4+ T cells. TCRdb re-analysed the PCR reads in MiXCR, keeping a single row per CDR3 protein. This table holds tens of thousands of distinct CDR3 sequences, around half found once. About this clonotype: Its target is unknown.

This sequence joins TRBV7-3 and TRBJ1-1, with 7 bases matching TRBD1. Sequencing was carried out using CD4+ T cells from blood, cultured in vitro. The TCR sequence derives from a human donor who had recovered from COVID-19. The CDR3 protein is CASSWQGGTEAFF. The DNA for the CDR3 is TGTGCCAGCAGCTGGCAGGGGGGAACTGAAGCTTTCTTT.